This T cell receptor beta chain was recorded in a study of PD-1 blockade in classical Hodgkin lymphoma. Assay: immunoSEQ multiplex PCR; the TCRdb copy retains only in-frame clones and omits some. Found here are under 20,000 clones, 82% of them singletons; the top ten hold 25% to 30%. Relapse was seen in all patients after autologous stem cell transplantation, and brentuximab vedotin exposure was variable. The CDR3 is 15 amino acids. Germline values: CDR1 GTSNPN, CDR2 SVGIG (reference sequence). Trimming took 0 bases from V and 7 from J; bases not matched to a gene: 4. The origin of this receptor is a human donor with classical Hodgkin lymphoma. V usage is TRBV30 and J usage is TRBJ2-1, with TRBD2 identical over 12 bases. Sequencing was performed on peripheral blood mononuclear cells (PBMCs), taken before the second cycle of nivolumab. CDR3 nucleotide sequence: TGTGCCTGGAGTGTGGGCCTAGCGGGAGGGAATGAGCAGTTCTTC. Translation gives CAWSVGLAGGNEQFF.